This T cell receptor (beta chain) was recorded in a study of human T cells and chemical hapten exposure. The time point was: patch test 1, 2 weeks after DPC sensitization. Noted treatment: therapeutic diphenylcyclopropenone sensitization with weekly scalp DPC. The V end was cut by 5 bases, the J end by 2 bases, with 13 bases between. This CDR3 is built from 14 residues. Germline-derived CDR1 and CDR2 are MNHEY and SMNVEV (reference sequence). TCRdb recomputed calls from the RACE reads with MiXCR, one row per CDR3 protein. The sample records about 120,000 distinct CDR3 sequences, roughly 13% being singletons.

This chain joins TRBV27 and TRBJ2-7; TRBD1 or TRBD2 may be the D gene (5 bases each). The sequencing here drew on whole blood, taken in connection with sensitization to the hapten diphenylcyclopropenone (DPC). This TCR was recovered from a man aged 18 to 30 with alopecia areata. Some clones in this sample may be carry-over from other donors' samples. The CDR3 sequence is CASSLWDRPYEQYF. In nucleotides, the CDR3 is TGTGCCAGCAGTCTATGGGACCGACCCTACGAGCAGTACTTC.